Below, 15 T cell receptor beta chains from the same sample are listed, as sequenced in a study of T-cell reconstitution after alpha-beta-depleted transplantation in children (dated by TCRdb to the mid-2010s). The sample's treatment or condition, from its label and the paper: allogeneic hematopoietic cell transplantation with graft depleted of TCRalphabeta T cells and CD19 B cells. Preparation of the library involved PCR. The instrument was an Illumina HiSeq 2500. TCR libraries were prepared with molecular barcoding, using unique molecular identifiers to normalize TCRbeta repertoire quantification. TCRdb's own reprocessing of the public reads used fastp at Q25 and MiXCR and kept productive beta chains. Every CDR3 protein is listed once, alongside the most common genes and DNA of its rows. Here the sample has approximately 490,000 distinct CDR3 sequences; about 10% occur a single time. The ten largest clones take up around 2.2% of the sample.

Material: PBMCs, obtained before TCRalphabeta/CD19-depleted stem cell transplant. The receptors originated from a child aged 2 to 10 with inherited bone marrow failure, due to receive a stem cell transplant.

In the case of this clonotype: A read error is possible here, since a much larger clone lies one base away. The chain recombines TRBV5-1 with TRBJ2-1, with D perhaps TRBD2 (6 bases). The closer fit of TRBJ2-7 to the DNA end suggests the J call may be wrong. Germline assignment: CDR1 SGHRS and CDR2 YFSETQ. There are 12 residues in the CDR3. CDR3 nucleotides: TGCGCCAGCGAGCGGGCGGGTGGTGAGCAGTACTTC. This codes for CASERAGGEQYF.

In this sample, this clonotype turned up many times. This chain uses TRBV10-3 with TRBJ2-1, with TRBD2 identical over 9 bases. The trim removed 0 bases at V and 7 bases at J, leaving 1 base unmatched. The CDR3 contains 14 residues. Looked up from germline, CDR1 is ENHRY and CDR2 is SYGVKD. The CDR3 coding sequence is TGTGCCATCAGTGAGTCCAGCGGGAGGAATGAGCAGTTCTTC. Encoded protein: CAISESSGRNEQFF.

This clonotype has ten or more counts. The V gene is TRBV6-4, the J gene TRBJ2-7, with D unresolved. V gave up 2 bases and J gave up 6 bases, with 5 bases separating them. Germline loops: CDR1 MRHNA, CDR2 SNTAGT. This CDR3 comprises 11 residues. The CDR3 bases are TGTGCCAGCAGTGACCCCCTCGAGCAGTACTTC. Translated: CASSDPLEQYF.

This clonotype occurred a few times. This chain joins TRBV20-1 and TRBJ2-1; 11 bases are shared with TRBD2. The CDR3 is made up of 13 amino acids. Per germline, CDR1 DFQATT and CDR2 SNEGSKA (reference sequence). The CDR3 is CQISGRAYNEQFF. CDR3 nucleotides: TGCCAGATTAGCGGGAGGGCCTACAATGAGCAGTTCTTC.

This clonotype was counted a few times. The chain recombines TRBV20-1 with TRBJ2-3, with 7 bases fitting TRBD2. The CDR3 contains 14 residues. The germline CDR1 and CDR2 sequences are DFQATT and SNEGSKA (reference sequence). The V segment lost 3 bases and the J segment 3 bases; nucleotides outside the gene matches: 6. The CDR3 protein is CSARWEGRTDTQYF. In DNA, the CDR3 is TGCAGTGCTAGGTGGGAGGGCCGGACAGATACGCAGTATTTT.

This clonotype was seen many times. The chain employs TRBV4-3 and TRBJ2-7; TRBD2 aligns across 12 bases. This CDR3 contains 16 residues. Looked up from germline, CDR1 is LGHNA and CDR2 is YSLEER. Trimming took 3 bases from V and 4 from J; bases not matched to a gene: 7. CDR3 sequence: CASSQGRTSGTYEQYF. In DNA, the CDR3 is TGCGCCAGCAGCCAGGGACGGACTAGCGGGACTTACGAGCAGTACTTC.

In this sample, this clonotype turned up many times. The genes are TRBV12-3 or TRBV12-4 and TRBJ1-1; TRBD1 matches at 8 bases. This CDR3 spans 14 amino acids. V shed 4 bases and J 4 bases; nucleotides not matched to a gene: 5. The DNA for the CDR3 is TGTGCCAGCAGTTACTCAGGGGGCGGCACTGAAGCTTTCTTT. Translated, it gives CASSYSGGGTEAFF.

This clonotype was recorded at least ten times. This chain connects TRBV12-3 or TRBV12-4 to TRBJ2-1; 7 nucleotides match TRBD2. The CDR3 consists of 14 residues. V dropped 10 bases and J dropped 0; count of bases not matched to a gene: 6. CDR3 region: CAIQRGLSYNEQFF. The CDR3 nucleotides are TGTGCCATCCAGCGGGGCCTCTCCTACAATGAGCAGTTCTTC.

This clonotype occurred many times. The CDR3 coding sequence is TGTGCCAGCAGCACCAGTACAGGGGTTAGCTCCTACGAGCAGTACTTC. This gives the protein CASSTSTGVSSYEQYF. This chain connects TRBV11-2 to TRBJ2-7, with 7 bases identical to TRBD1. Germline V gene data show CDR1 as SGHAT and CDR2 as FQNNGV. There are 16 residues in the CDR3. J lost 0 bases, V lost 5 bases, and 10 bases had no gene match.

This clonotype was observed many times. This chain links TRBV4-3 with TRBJ1-1; D is perhaps TRBD1 (6 bases). The CDR3 spans 15 residues. CDR1 LGHNA and CDR2 YSLEER come from the germline V gene. V dropped 1 base and J dropped 6 bases, with 15 bases sitting between them. In nucleotides, the CDR3 is TGCGCCAGCAGCCAAGCCCAGGGGACCGGCTCTGAAGCTTTCTTT. It specifies CASSQAQGTGSEAFF.

J is TRBJ2-7 and V is TRBV29-1; no clear D. With 5 bases removed from V and 2 bases from J, the gap between germline ends came to 16 bases. The CDR3 contains 14 residues. Germline V lookup: CDR1 SQVTM, CDR2 ANQGSEA. The CDR3 nucleotides are TGCAGCGTTTTTTGGGCTTTCGGCGCCTACGAGCAGTACTTC. Protein product: CSVFWAFGAYEQYF.

This clonotype was observed many times. The CDR3 nucleotides are TGTGCCAGTAGTATGGGGACAGGGGTTGAAAAACTGTTTTTT. Translation: CASSMGTGVEKLFF. The rearrangement links TRBV19 to TRBJ1-4; 10 nucleotides align to TRBD1. CDR1 and CDR2 from the germline V gene are LNHDA and SQIVND (reference sequence). Trimming removed 3 bases from V and 7 bases from J; junction bases left unmatched: 2. The CDR3 runs 14 residues.

This clonotype turned up a few times. The rearrangement uses TRBV6-2 or TRBV6-3 and TRBJ2-6; 10 bases are shared with TRBD2. Germline V gene data show CDR1 as MNHEY and CDR2 as SVGEGT. The CDR3 loop spans 20 amino acids. V shed 7 bases and J 2 bases; nucleotides not matched to a gene: 17. In DNA, the CDR3 is TGTGCCAGCATCCCCTCTCGGGGCCTAGCGGGAGTTCCTGGGGCCAACGTCCTGACTTTC. Translated, it gives CASIPSRGLAGVPGANVLTF.

This sequence joins TRBV12-3 or TRBV12-4 and TRBJ2-3; the D gene could be TRBD1 or TRBD2 (6 bases each). V was trimmed by 6 bases and J by 2 bases, leaving 21 bases between them. The CDR3 has 17 residues. In nucleotides, the CDR3 is TGTGCCAGCAGCCTAAATAGAGGGGGGTTAAACACAGATACGCAGTATTTT. It specifies CASSLNRGGLNTDTQYF.

This clonotype was counted at least ten times. V is TRBV20-1 and J is TRBJ1-2, with TRBD1 as a possible D gene (6 bases). Looked up from germline, CDR1 is DFQATT and CDR2 is SNEGSKA (reference sequence). This CDR3 comprises 15 residues. V dropped 6 bases and J dropped 0 bases, with 17 bases sitting between them. The CDR3 protein is CSAGRGTGSNYGYTF. The DNA of the CDR3 is TGCAGTGCGGGAAGGGGTACAGGGTCTAACTATGGCTACACCTTC.